One and the same sample provided the 21 T cell receptor beta chains below, sequenced in a study of blood T cell repertoires in COVID-19. The assay was immunoSEQ multiplex PCR, and TCRdb's table has in-frame clones only and misses some. The sample contains 440,000 or so clones, approximately 90% of which appear only once. The sample comprised peripheral blood. The receptors derive from a woman in her forties with COVID-19, enrolled during active disease.

In DNA form, the CDR3 reads TGTGCCATCAGTGGAGGCGGGAATGAGCAGTTCTTC. This encodes CAISGGGNEQFF. The gene calls are TRBV10-3 and TRBJ2-1, with D maybe TRBD2 (5 bases). This CDR3 spans 12 amino acids. The germline CDR1 and CDR2 sequences are ENHRY and SYGVKD. Trimming cost V 4 bases and J 7 bases, with 8 bases left between them.

This sequence joins TRBV7-8 and TRBJ1-6; no firm D call. The V gene's germline CDR1 is SGHVS and CDR2 FQNEAQ. This CDR3 contains 13 residues. The V and J ends lost 4 bases and 10 bases respectively, with 11 bases between them. The CDR3 region has the DNA TGTGCCAGCAGCTCCCTACAGACCTCACCCCTCCACTTT. This codes for CASSSLQTSPLHF.

The chain carries TRBV19 and TRBJ1-3, with D possibly TRBD1 on 5 matching bases. Germline CDR1 reads LNHDA; CDR2 reads SQIVND (reference sequence). The germline V and J ends were trimmed by 9 bases and 4 bases, with 16 bases remaining between them. The CDR3 totals 14 residues. CDR3 protein: CASAIGGSGNTIYF. CDR3 in DNA: TGTGCCAGCGCAATCGGGGGATCAGGAAACACCATATATTTT.

V is TRBV28 and J is TRBJ1-6, with D maybe TRBD1 (5 bases). Trimming took off 2 bases at V and 4 bases at J, with 6 bases between the two ends. CDR1 is MDHEN and CDR2 is SYDVKM in the germline V gene. The CDR3 has 14 residues. The CDR3 DNA follows: TGTGCCAGCAGTTTAGGGGGGTATAATTCACCCCTCCACTTT. Protein product: CASSLGGYNSPLHF.

The rearrangement joins TRBV11-3 to TRBJ2-2; TRBD1 matches at 7 bases. Germline values: CDR1 SGHNT, CDR2 YENEEA. This CDR3 is built from 17 residues. The V segment lost 5 bases and the J segment 4 bases; nucleotides outside the gene matches: 13. The CDR3 DNA reads TGTGCCAGCAGCCCGACCCAGACAGGGTGGCCCACCGGGGAGCTGTTTTTT. Translating it yields CASSPTQTGWPTGELFF.

The rearrangement uses TRBV7-2 and TRBJ1-5, with D hard to call. Trimming removed 2 bases at V and 7 bases at J, with 12 bases between. Germline assignment: CDR1 SGHTA and CDR2 FQGNSA. This CDR3 comprises 14 residues. In DNA form, the CDR3 reads TGTGCCAGCAGCTTACGCTTTGGAGGGCAGCCCCAGCATTTT. Translation gives CASSLRFGGQPQHF.

A word on this clone: Different DNA sequences within this sample yield the same CDR3. The chain has TRBV28 and TRBJ1-1; D gene uncertain. Looked up from germline, CDR1 is MDHEN and CDR2 is SYDVKM. Trimming left V 2 bases short and J 3 bases short, with 4 bases between. The CDR3 extends over 12 amino acids. The CDR3 region is CASSLGDTEAFF. The CDR3 DNA follows: TGTGCCAGCAGTTTAGGAGACACTGAAGCTTTCTTT.

This rearrangement joins TRBV7-6 to TRBJ2-1, with TRBD1 as a possible D gene (6 bases). This CDR3 has 14 residues. The V and J ends lost 3 bases and 7 bases respectively, with 13 bases between them. Germline CDR1 and CDR2: SGHVS and FNYEAQ. CDR3 bases: TGTGCCAGCAGCTTTCAGGGGCCTGGGAATGAGCAGTTCTTC. Protein sequence: CASSFQGPGNEQFF.

The chain recombines TRBV28 with TRBJ1-4; D is uncertain. CDR3 size: 13 residues. Trimming took off 3 bases at V and 7 bases at J, with 9 bases between the two ends. From germline, CDR1 is MDHEN and CDR2 SYDVKM. The CDR3 bases are TGTGCCAGCAGTTTTAGTATTGGTGAAAAACTGTTTTTT. It codes for CASSFSIGEKLFF.

V gene TRBV19 combines with J gene TRBJ1-6, with D possibly matching TRBD1 (6 bases). This CDR3 contains 12 residues. Germline values: CDR1 LNHDA, CDR2 SQIVND (reference sequence). The V end lost 9 bases, the J end lost 17 bases, and 20 bases lay between the germline ends. CDR3 nucleotides: TGTGCCAGCGGTTTCGGGGGGCGCTTTATCCACTTT. Translation gives CASGFGGRFIHF.

This chain connects TRBV7-8 to TRBJ2-1; 10 positions match TRBD2. CDR1 SGHVS and CDR2 FQNEAQ come from the germline V gene. The CDR3 has 14 amino acids. V dropped 5 bases and J dropped 6; count of bases not matched to a gene: 4. This CDR3 is CASSKSGGANEQFF. CDR3 sequence (DNA): TGTGCCAGCAGCAAGAGCGGGGGGGCCAATGAGCAGTTCTTC.

V and J are TRBV27 and TRBJ1-5; D is undetermined. This CDR3 is built from 16 residues. Germline lookup yields CDR1 MNHEY and CDR2 SMNVEV (reference sequence). V lost 4 bases, J lost 10 bases, and 23 bases lay in between. The CDR3 here is CASSSEGPPGVHPQHF. The CDR3 DNA reads TGTGCCAGCAGTTCCGAAGGGCCGCCCGGGGTCCACCCCCAGCATTTT.

The chain carries TRBV6-5 and TRBJ2-1; tentative D call: TRBD2 (5 bases). CDR1 and CDR2 (germline): MNHEY, SVGAGI. This CDR3 is built from 13 residues. V was trimmed by 6 bases and J by 2 bases, leaving 8 bases between them. The CDR3 loop is CASRRRAYNEQFF. Here the CDR3 DNA reads TGTGCCAGCAGGAGGCGGGCCTACAATGAGCAGTTCTTC.

The rearrangement joins TRBV9 to TRBJ2-1; TRBD2 agrees at 9 bases. V shed 1 base and J 7 bases; nucleotides not matched to a gene: 3. This CDR3 comprises 14 residues. CDR1 and CDR2 (germline): SGDLS, YYNGEE. The CDR3 sequence is CASSVLTSGNEQFF. For the CDR3, the DNA is TGTGCCAGCAGCGTACTGACTAGCGGTAATGAGCAGTTCTTC.

The chain employs TRBV6-1 and TRBJ2-3; TRBD2 matches at 11 bases. The CDR3 loop spans 16 amino acids. Germline loops: CDR1 MNHNS, CDR2 SASEGT. After removal of 4 bases from V and 5 bases from J, the junction contained 8 bases not matched to a gene. This CDR3 is CASSVTSGAIQDTQYF. The CDR3 DNA is TGTGCCAGCAGTGTGACTAGCGGGGCTATTCAAGATACGCAGTATTTT.

CDR3 sequence reads: CASSSVAGVVTGELFF. The CDR3 DNA reads TGTGCCAGCAGCTCCGTAGCGGGAGTGGTAACCGGGGAGCTGTTTTTT. This chain uses TRBV7-2 with TRBJ2-2; 9 nucleotides align to TRBD2. Germline loops: CDR1 SGHTA, CDR2 FQGNSA. This CDR3 has 16 amino acids. With 4 bases clipped from V and 5 bases from J, the junction kept 8 bases outside the gene matches.

The V and J genes are TRBV19 and TRBJ2-1; 8 nucleotides agree with TRBD2. This CDR3 has 12 amino acids. Trimming cost V 5 bases and J 14 bases; bases outside gene matches: 8. Looked up from germline, CDR1 is LNHDA and CDR2 is SQIVND (reference sequence). The CDR3 bases are TGTGCCAGTAGTCATGGGGGACTAGGAAAGTTCTTC. Translation gives CASSHGGLGKFF.

V is TRBV7-3 and J is TRBJ1-1; 9 bases align to TRBD1. This CDR3 is built from 20 residues. CDR1 and CDR2 from the germline V gene are SGHTA and FQGTGA. The junction had 18 bases not matched to a gene; V was cut back by 3 bases and J by 1 base. The CDR3 bases are TGTGCCAGCAGCTTCTGGGGTCCCCCCCAGGGGACAGGGAAGAACACTGAAGCTTTCTTT. This gives the protein CASSFWGPPQGTGKNTEAFF.

V is TRBV7-3 and J is TRBJ2-2; 10 bases fit TRBD2. Germline V gene data show CDR1 as SGHTA and CDR2 as FQGTGA. Unmatched junction bases numbered 13, after V lost 5 bases and J lost 1 base. The CDR3 is 19 amino acids. The CDR3 bases are TGTGCCAGCAGCCCCGAGACCATGCTAGCGGGGGTGAACACCGGGGAGCTGTTTTTT. It specifies CASSPETMLAGVNTGELFF.

The chain joins TRBV5-1 to TRBJ2-7, with TRBD1 identical over 7 bases. The CDR3 spans 15 residues. Germline CDR1 and CDR2: SGHRS and YFSETQ. V shed 5 bases and J 0 bases; nucleotides not matched to a gene: 8. The CDR3 loop is CASSHTGATSYEQYF. CDR3 nucleotide sequence: TGCGCCAGCAGTCACACAGGGGCCACCTCCTACGAGCAGTACTTC.

This clone was counted once. The chain carries TRBV27 and TRBJ2-7; 7 positions match TRBD1. Germline V gene sequence: CDR1 MNHEY, CDR2 SMNVEV (reference sequence). The CDR3 covers 16 residues. The V gene end was trimmed by 0 bases and the J gene end by 4 bases; junction bases not matched to a gene: 9. The CDR3 loop reads CASSLSLGQVIYEQYF. CDR3 DNA: TGTGCCAGCAGTTTATCCCTAGGACAGGTAATATACGAGCAGTACTTC.